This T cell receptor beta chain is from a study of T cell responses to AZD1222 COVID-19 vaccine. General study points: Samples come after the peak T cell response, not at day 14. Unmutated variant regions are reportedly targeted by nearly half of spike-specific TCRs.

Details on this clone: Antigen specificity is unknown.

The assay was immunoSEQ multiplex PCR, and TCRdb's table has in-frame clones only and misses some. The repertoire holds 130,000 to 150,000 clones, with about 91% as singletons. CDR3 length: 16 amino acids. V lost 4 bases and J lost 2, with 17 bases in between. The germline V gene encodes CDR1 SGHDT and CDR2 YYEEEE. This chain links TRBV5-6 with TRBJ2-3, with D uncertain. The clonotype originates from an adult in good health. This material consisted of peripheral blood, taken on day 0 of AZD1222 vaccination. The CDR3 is CASSPRTSINTDTQYF. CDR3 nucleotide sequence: TGTGCCAGCAGCCCCCGGACCAGCATAAACACAGATACGCAGTATTTT.